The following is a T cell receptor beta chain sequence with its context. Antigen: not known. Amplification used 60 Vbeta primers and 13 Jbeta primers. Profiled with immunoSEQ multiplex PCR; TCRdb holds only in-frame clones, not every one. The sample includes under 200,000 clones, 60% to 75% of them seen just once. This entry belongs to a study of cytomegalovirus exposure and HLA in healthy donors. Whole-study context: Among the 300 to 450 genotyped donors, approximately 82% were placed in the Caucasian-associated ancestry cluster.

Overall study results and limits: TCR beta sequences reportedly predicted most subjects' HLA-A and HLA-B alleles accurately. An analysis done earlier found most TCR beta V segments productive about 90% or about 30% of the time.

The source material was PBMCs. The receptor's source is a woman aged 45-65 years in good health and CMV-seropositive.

The CDR3, as DNA: TGTGCCAGCAGCAACGACCGGACTAGCTCAGAGACCCAGTACTTC. Translation: CASSNDRTSSETQYF. The chain carries TRBV7-9 and TRBJ2-5; 8 nucleotides agree with TRBD2. CDR3 length: 15 amino acids. Trimming removed 5 bases from V and 4 bases from J; junction bases left unmatched: 9. Germline lookup yields CDR1 SEHNR and CDR2 FQNEAQ (reference sequence).